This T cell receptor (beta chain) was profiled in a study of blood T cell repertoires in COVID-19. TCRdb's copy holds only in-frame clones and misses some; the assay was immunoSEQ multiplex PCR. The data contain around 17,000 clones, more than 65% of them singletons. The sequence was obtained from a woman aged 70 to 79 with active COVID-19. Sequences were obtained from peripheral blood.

CDR3 sequence: CASSFGTGNPSTDTQYF. CDR3 bases: TGTGCCAGCAGTTTCGGGACAGGGAACCCGAGTACAGATACGCAGTATTTT. The chain recombines TRBV7-3 with TRBJ2-3; 9 nucleotides align to TRBD1. V gave up 6 bases and J gave up 3 bases; unmatched junction bases: 13. Germline values: CDR1 SGHTA, CDR2 FQGTGA. CDR3 length: 17 amino acids. The variable domain in full, completed from reference TRBV7-3 and TRBJ2-3, reads GAGVSQTPSNKVTEKGKYVELRCDPISGHTALYWYRQSLGQGPEFLIYFQGTGAADDSGLPNDRFFAVRPEGSVSTLKIQRTERGDSAVYLCASSFGTGNPSTDTQYFGPGTRLTVL.